Shown below are 11 T cell receptor beta chains from a single sample sequenced in a study of blood T cell repertoires in COVID-19. Data came from immunoSEQ multiplex PCR; TCRdb stores just in-frame clones and leaves some out. This sample has about 86,000 clones, with approximately 80% found just once. Material: peripheral blood. The source of these receptors is a woman aged 80 or older with active or convalescent COVID-19.

The chain recombines TRBV29-1 with TRBJ1-3; TRBD1 agrees at 10 bases. This CDR3 is 14 amino acids long. Germline V gene data show CDR1 as SQVTM and CDR2 as ANQGSEA. V trimming: 7 bases; J trimming: 3 bases; junction bases outside the gene matches: 6. The CDR3 loop reads CSAGDRGVGNTIYF. The CDR3 bases are TGCAGCGCTGGGGACAGGGGCGTTGGAAACACCATATATTTT.

This clone was observed once. This chain uses TRBV9 with TRBJ2-1; TRBD2 might be the D (6 bases). The CDR3 sequence is 17 residues long. V was pared by 4 bases and J by 0 bases, with 17 bases between. Germline loops: CDR1 SGDLS, CDR2 YYNGEE. The DNA of the CDR3 is TGTGCCAGCAGCACCGAGGGACTTTTGAGCTCCTACAATGAGCAGTTCTTC. Residues: CASSTEGLLSSYNEQFF.

This chain joins TRBV28 and TRBJ2-3; D is perhaps TRBD2 (7 bases). V was clipped by 2 bases and J by 1 base, with 10 bases between them. Germline V CDR1 and CDR2: MDHEN, SYDVKM. This CDR3 spans 15 amino acids. This CDR3 reads CASSLRGAGTDTQYF. The DNA for the CDR3 is TGTGCCAGCAGTTTACGGGGGGCCGGCACAGATACGCAGTATTTT.

This chain joins TRBV11-2 and TRBJ2-7; 8 positions match TRBD1. J lost 7 bases, V lost 0 bases, and 8 bases had no gene match. This CDR3 contains 15 residues. In germline, CDR1 is SGHAT, CDR2 FQNNGV. CDR3 in DNA: TGTGCCAGCAGCTTAGATGTGGCAGGGGGCAGGGAGCAGTACTTC. Its translation: CASSLDVAGGREQYF.

This clone was counted a single time. The genes are TRBV3-1 (or the pseudogene TRBV3-2) and TRBJ1-4; D is uncertain. The germline gives CDR1 LGHDT, CDR2 YNNKEL (reference sequence). V lost 11 bases and J 6 bases, leaving 13 bases between the germline ends. The CDR3 length is 12 residues. The CDR3 protein is CAARGADEKLFF. The DNA for the CDR3 is TGTGCCGCCCGGGGAGCGGATGAAAAACTGTTTTTT.

This clone is a singleton in its sample. This chain uses TRBV28 with TRBJ1-5; D not resolved. Germline V gives CDR1 MDHEN, CDR2 SYDVKM. The V gene lost 5 bases and the J gene lost 5 bases, with 13 bases spanning the gap. The CDR3 runs to 14 residues. The CDR3 loop is CASSPQWPHQPQHF. The CDR3 region has the DNA TGTGCCAGCAGTCCTCAATGGCCCCATCAGCCCCAGCATTTT.

This chain connects TRBV11-1 to TRBJ1-6; D may be TRBD1 (5 bases). Germline V gives CDR1 SGHAT, CDR2 FQDESV (reference sequence). The CDR3 has 15 residues. V lost 3 bases, J lost 7 bases, and 13 bases lay in between. The CDR3 loop reads CASSFAGRTNSPLHF. CDR3 DNA: TGTGCCAGCAGCTTCGCCGGACGGACAAATTCACCCCTCCACTTT.

The chain links TRBV5-4 to TRBJ1-2; D ambiguous. The CDR3 covers 14 residues. Per germline, CDR1 SGHNT and CDR2 YYREEE (reference sequence). Trimming stripped 3 bases from V and 7 bases from J, with 16 bases between. The CDR3: CASSSPRGFGGYTF. CDR3 DNA sequence: TGTGCCAGCAGCTCACCACGAGGGTTCGGTGGCTACACCTTC.

The V and J genes are TRBV11-2 and TRBJ1-2, with TRBD1 identical over 8 bases. The germline V gene has CDR1 SGHAT and CDR2 FQNNGV. This CDR3 has 13 amino acids. V shed 3 bases and J 6 bases; nucleotides not matched to a gene: 3. CDR3 sequence: CASSFTGGDGYTF. The CDR3 DNA reads as TGTGCCAGCAGCTTCACAGGGGGTGATGGCTACACCTTC.

This chain links TRBV4-1 with TRBJ2-6, with a possible D match to TRBD2 (6 bases). Germline V gene data show CDR1 as MGHRA and CDR2 as YSYEKL. V was shortened by 0 bases and J by 0 bases, with 21 bases between the two germline ends. CDR3 length: 21 residues. CDR3 coding DNA: TGCGCCAGCAGCCAAGACCAGAGGGGAGGTCTTCGACCCTCTGGGGCCAACGTCCTGACTTTC. It codes for CASSQDQRGGLRPSGANVLTF.

The rearrangement joins TRBV28 to TRBJ1-4; D may be TRBD1 (5 bases). CDR3 size: 14 residues. With 7 bases removed from V and 8 bases from J, the gap between germline ends came to 17 bases. CDR1 is MDHEN, CDR2 SYDVKM, per germline. CDR3 nucleotides: TGTGCCAGCACGATGGGAGGGGCGCGAGAAAAACTGTTTTTT. Translation: CASTMGGAREKLFF.